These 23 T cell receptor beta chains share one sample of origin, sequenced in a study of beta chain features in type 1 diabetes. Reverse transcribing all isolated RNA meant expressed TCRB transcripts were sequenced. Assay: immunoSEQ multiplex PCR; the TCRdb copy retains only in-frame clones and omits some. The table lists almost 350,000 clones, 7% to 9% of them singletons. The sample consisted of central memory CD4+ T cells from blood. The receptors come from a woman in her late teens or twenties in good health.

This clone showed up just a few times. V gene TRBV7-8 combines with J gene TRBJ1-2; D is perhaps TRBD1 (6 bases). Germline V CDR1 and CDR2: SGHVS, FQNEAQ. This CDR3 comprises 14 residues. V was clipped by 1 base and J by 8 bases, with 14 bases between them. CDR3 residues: CASSLGGQSRGYTF. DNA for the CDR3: TGTGCCAGCAGCTTAGGGGGACAAAGCAGAGGCTACACCTTC.

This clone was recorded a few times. DNA of the CDR3: TGTGCCAGCAGTTTATCAGTAGCGGGGAGGTACTACAATGAGCAGTTCTTC. Amino acids: CASSLSVAGRYYNEQFF. The chain carries TRBV27 and TRBJ2-1; 8 bases line up with TRBD2. The V gene end was trimmed by 0 bases and the J gene end by 3 bases; junction bases not matched to a gene: 7. Germline V lookup: CDR1 MNHEY, CDR2 SMNVEV (reference sequence). This CDR3 spans 17 amino acids.

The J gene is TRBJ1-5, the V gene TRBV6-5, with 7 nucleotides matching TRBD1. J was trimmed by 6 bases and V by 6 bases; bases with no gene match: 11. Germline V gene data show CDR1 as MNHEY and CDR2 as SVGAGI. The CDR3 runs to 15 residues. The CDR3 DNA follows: TGTGCCAGCAGCGCGACAGGGTCGGCGGGTCAGCCCCAGCATTTT. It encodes CASSATGSAGQPQHF.

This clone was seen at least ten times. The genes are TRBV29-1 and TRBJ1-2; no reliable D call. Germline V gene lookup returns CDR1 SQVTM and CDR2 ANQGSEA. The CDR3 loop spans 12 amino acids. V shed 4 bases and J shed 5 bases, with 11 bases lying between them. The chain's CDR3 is CSVGETHYGYTF. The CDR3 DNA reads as TGCAGCGTTGGTGAGACTCATTATGGCTACACCTTC.

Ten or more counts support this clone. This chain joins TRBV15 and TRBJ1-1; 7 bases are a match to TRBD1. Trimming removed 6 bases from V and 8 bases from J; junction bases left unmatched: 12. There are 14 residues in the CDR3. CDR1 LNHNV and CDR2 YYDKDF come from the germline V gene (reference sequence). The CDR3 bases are TGTGCCACCAGTACCGACAGGGCCAGGGGAGAAGCTTTCTTT. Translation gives CATSTDRARGEAFF.

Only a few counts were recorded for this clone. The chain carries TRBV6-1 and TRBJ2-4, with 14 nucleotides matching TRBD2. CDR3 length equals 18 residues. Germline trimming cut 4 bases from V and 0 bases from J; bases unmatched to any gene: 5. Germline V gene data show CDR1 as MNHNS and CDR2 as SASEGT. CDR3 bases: TGTGCCAGCAGTGGGGGACTAGCGGGAGCGTCAGCCAAAAACATTCAGTACTTC. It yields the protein CASSGGLAGASAKNIQYF.

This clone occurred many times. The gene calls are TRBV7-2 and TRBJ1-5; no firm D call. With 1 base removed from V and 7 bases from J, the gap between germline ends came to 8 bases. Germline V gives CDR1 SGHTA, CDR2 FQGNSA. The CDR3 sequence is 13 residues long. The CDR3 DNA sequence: TGTGCCAGCAGCTTAGGGTTCTACCAGCCCCAGCATTTT. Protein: CASSLGFYQPQHF.

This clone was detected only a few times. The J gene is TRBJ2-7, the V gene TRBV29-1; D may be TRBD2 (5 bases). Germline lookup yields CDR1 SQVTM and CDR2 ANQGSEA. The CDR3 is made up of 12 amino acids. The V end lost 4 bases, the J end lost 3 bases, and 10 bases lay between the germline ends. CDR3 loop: CSVVWENYEQYF. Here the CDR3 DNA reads TGCAGCGTTGTTTGGGAGAACTACGAGCAGTACTTC.

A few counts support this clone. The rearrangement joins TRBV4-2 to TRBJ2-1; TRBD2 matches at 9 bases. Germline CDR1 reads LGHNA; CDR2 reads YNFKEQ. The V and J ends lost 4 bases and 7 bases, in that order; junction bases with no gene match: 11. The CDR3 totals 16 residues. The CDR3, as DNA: TGTGCCAGCAGCCCAGGGGTAACTAGCGGGCAAAATGAGCAGTTCTTC. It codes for CASSPGVTSGQNEQFF.

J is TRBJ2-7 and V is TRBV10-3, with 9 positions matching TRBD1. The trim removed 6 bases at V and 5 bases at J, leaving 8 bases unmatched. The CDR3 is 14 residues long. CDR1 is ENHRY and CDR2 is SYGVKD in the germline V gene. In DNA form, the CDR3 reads TGTGCCATCAGGAGGGACAGGGTTAGCCACGAGCAGTACTTC. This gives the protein CAIRRDRVSHEQYF.

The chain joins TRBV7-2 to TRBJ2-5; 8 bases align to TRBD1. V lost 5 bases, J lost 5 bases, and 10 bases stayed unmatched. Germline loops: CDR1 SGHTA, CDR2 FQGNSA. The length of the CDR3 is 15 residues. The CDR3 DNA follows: TGTGCCAGCAGCAACCAGGGGGCGTTCTCTGAGACCCAGTACTTC. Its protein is CASSNQGAFSETQYF.

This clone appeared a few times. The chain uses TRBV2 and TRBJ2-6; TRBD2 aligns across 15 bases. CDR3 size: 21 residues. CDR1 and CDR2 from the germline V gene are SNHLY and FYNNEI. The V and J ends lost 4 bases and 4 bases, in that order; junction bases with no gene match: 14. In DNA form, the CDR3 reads TGTGCCAGCAGTGCCCGGCACGGGACTAGCGGGAGGATCTCAGGGGCCAACGTCCTGACTTTC. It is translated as CASSARHGTSGRISGANVLTF.

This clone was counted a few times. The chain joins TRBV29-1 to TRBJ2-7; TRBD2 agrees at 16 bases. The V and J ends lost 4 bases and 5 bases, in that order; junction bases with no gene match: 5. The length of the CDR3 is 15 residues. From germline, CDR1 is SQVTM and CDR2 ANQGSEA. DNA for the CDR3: TGCAGCGTTGTGGGACTAGCGGGAGGGCTGGACGAGCAGTACTTC. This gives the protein CSVVGLAGGLDEQYF.

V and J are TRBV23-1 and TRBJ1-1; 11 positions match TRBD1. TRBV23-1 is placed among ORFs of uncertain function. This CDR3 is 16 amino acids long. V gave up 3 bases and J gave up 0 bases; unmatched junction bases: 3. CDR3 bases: TGCGCCAGCAGTCATGGACAGGGGGCAATGAACACTGAAGCTTTCTTT. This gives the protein CASSHGQGAMNTEAFF.

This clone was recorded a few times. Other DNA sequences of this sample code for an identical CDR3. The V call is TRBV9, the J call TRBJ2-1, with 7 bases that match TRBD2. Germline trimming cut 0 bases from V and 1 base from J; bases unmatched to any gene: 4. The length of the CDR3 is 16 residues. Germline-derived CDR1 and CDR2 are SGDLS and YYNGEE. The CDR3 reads CASSVGGSISYNEQFF. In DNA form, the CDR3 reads TGTGCCAGCAGCGTAGGCGGGAGTATATCCTACAATGAGCAGTTCTTC.

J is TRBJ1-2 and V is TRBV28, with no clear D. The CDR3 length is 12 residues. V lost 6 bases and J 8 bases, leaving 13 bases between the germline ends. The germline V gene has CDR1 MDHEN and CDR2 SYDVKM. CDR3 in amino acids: CASRRSVEGYTF. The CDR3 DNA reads TGTGCCAGCAGGAGGAGCGTCGAAGGCTACACCTTC.

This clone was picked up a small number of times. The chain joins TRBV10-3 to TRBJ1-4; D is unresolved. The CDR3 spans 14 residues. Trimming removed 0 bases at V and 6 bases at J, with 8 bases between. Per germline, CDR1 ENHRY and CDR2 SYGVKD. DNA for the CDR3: TGTGCCATCAGTGAGTCGTCGGGGTATGAAAAACTGTTTTTT. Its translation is CAISESSGYEKLFF.

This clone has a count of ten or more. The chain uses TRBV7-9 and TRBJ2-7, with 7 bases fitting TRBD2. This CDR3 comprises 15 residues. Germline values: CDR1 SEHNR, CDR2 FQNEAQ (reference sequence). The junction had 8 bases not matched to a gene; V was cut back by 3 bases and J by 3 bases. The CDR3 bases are TGTGCCAGCAGCTTTGAGGCTAGCGGAAACTACGAGCAGTACTTC. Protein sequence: CASSFEASGNYEQYF.

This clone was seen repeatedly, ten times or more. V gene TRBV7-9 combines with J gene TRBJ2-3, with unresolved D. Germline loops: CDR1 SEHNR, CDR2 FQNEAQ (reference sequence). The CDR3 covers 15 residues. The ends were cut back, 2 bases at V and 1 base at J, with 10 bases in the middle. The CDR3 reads CASSLSRHGTDTQYF. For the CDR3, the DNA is TGTGCCAGCAGCTTATCGCGACATGGCACAGATACGCAGTATTTT.

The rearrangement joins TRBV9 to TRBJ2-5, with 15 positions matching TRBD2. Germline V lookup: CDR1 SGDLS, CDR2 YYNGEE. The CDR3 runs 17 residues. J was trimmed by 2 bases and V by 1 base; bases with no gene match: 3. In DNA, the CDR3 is TGTGCCAGCAGCGTATCTGGACTAGCGGGAGGGCAAGAGACCCAGTACTTC. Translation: CASSVSGLAGGQETQYF.

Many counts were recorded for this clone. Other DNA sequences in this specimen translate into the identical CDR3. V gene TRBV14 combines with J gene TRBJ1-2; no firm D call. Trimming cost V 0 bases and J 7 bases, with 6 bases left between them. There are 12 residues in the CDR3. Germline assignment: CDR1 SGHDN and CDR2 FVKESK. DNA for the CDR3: TGTGCCAGCAGCCAAGATAGGGTTGGCTACACCTTC. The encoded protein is CASSQDRVGYTF.

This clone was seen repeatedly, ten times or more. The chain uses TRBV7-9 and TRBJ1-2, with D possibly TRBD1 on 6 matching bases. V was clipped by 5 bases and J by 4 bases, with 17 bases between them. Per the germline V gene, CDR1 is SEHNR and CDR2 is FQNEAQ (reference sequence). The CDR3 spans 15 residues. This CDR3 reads CASSARTALSYGYTF. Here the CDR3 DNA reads TGTGCCAGCAGCGCGCGGACAGCGCTTTCCTATGGCTACACCTTC.

The CDR3 spells CASSADRALSYNEQFF. The CDR3 coding sequence is TGTGCCAGCAGTGCCGACAGGGCACTTTCTTACAATGAGCAGTTCTTC. This chain joins TRBV27 and TRBJ2-1; 7 positions match TRBD1. The CDR3 covers 16 residues. Trimming took 5 bases from V and 4 from J; bases not matched to a gene: 11. Germline lookup yields CDR1 MNHEY and CDR2 SMNVEV (reference sequence).